Listed below are T cell receptor beta chains from one sample, sequenced in a study of cytomegalovirus exposure and HLA in healthy donors. Clones were read by immunoSEQ multiplex PCR, and TCRdb kept only the in-frame ones, dropping some. The table shows 180,000 or so clones, with 82% occurring only once. The sequenced material came from PBMCs. These receptor sequences come from a man in his forties or fifties in good health and CMV-seronegative. CDR3s include the opening cysteine and the closing phenylalanine or tryptophan. Fields, in order: J gene, clone size, V gene, D gene, CDR3 DNA, CDR3 protein. A D gene is named only where the DNA matches it firmly. Size is stated for part of the rows, as once, few or many counts, or as a class when the clone is expanded.

>TRBJ2-5|few|TRBV5-8|-
TGTGCCAGCAGCTACCGAGGTCTCGGTCAAGAGACCCAGTACTTC
CASSYRGLGQETQYF
>TRBJ1-4|-|TRBV7-2|-
TGTGCCAGCAGCTTAGCGCTGCGGGGGGGGAATGAAAAACTGTTTTTT
CASSLALRGGNEKLFF
>TRBJ1-4|-|TRBV27|-
TGTGCCAGCAGTCCGTTGGGAACCCAGGGGAAAAAACTGTTTTTT
CASSPLGTQGKKLFF
>TRBJ2-5|-|TRBV2|-
TGTGCCAGCACGCCCGGTAATGCGTCCCCAGAGACCCAGTACTTC
CASTPGNASPETQYF
>TRBJ1-1|few|TRBV21-1|-
TGTGCCAGCAGCAGAAGGACAGAACGGAACACTGAAGCTTTCTTT
CASSRRTERNTEAFF
>TRBJ2-7|-|TRBV12-2|-
TGTGCAAGTCGCACAGACAGGGATCGGTCCTACGAGCAGTACTTC
CASRTDRDRSYEQYF
>TRBJ1-4|few|TRBV9|TRBD1
TGTGCCAGCAGCGTAGGGGACAGAGATGAAAAACTGTTTTTT
CASSVGDRDEKLFF
>TRBJ2-5|-|TRBV6-5|-
TGTGCCAGCAGTTCCCCCGGTGGGAGCCAAGAGACCCAGTACTTC
CASSSPGGSQETQYF
>TRBJ1-5|-|TRBV30|TRBD1
TGTGCCTGGAGTGCGGGGACAGGCGCCCAGCCCCAGCATTTT
CAWSAGTGAQPQHF
>TRBJ2-2|-|TRBV7-2|TRBD2
TGTGCCAGCAGCTTAATTGCGGGAGCTAACACCGGGGAGCTGTTTTTT
CASSLIAGANTGELFF
>TRBJ2-1|-|TRBV7-2|-
TGTGCCAGCAGCCCTACTAGAGGAGCCTACAATGAGCAGTTCTTC
CASSPTRGAYNEQFF